A single sample is the source of the 28 T cell receptor beta chains below, sequenced in a study of CD8 T cells in Susac syndrome. RNA was extracted with the RNeasy kit, and a quantity of roughly 0.5 to 1 ug was reverse transcribed using random hexamers. TCRdb used MiXCR to reprocess the immunoSEQ multiplex PCR reads, holding one entry per CDR3 protein. The table has a few hundred thousand distinct CDR3 sequences, roughly 85% seen once. The sample comprised CD8+ T cells from PBMCs. These receptors were obtained from a human donor with multiple sclerosis.

This chain connects TRBV4-1 to TRBJ1-1; D is possibly TRBD1 (6 bases). The ends were cut back, 3 bases at V and 2 bases at J, with 16 bases in the middle. The germline V gene has CDR1 MGHRA and CDR2 YSYEKL. This CDR3 region has 16 residues. In nucleotides, the CDR3 is TGCGCCAGCAGCCACAGGGGAAACGACCCTAACACTGAAGCTTTCTTT. It encodes CASSHRGNDPNTEAFF.

CDR3 nucleotides: TGCGCCAGCAGCCGCCCGACAGGGGGCCGGACTGAAGCTTTCTTT. It codes for CASSRPTGGRTEAFF. The chain couples TRBV4-1 to TRBJ1-1, with 10 positions matching TRBD1. The germline V gene encodes CDR1 MGHRA and CDR2 YSYEKL. V gave up 4 bases and J gave up 5 bases; unmatched junction bases: 7. This CDR3 contains 15 residues.

The rearrangement links TRBV5-6 to TRBJ2-3; no definite D call. With 2 bases removed from V and 2 bases from J, the gap between germline ends came to 9 bases. Looked up from germline, CDR1 is SGHDT and CDR2 is YYEEEE. The CDR3 contains 14 residues. CDR3 amino acids: CASSLRGYTDTQYF. CDR3 nucleotides: TGTGCCAGCAGCTTAAGAGGATACACAGATACGCAGTATTTT.

The chain carries TRBV28 and TRBJ2-1, with 9 bases matching TRBD2. Germline lookup yields CDR1 MDHEN and CDR2 SYDVKM. Trimming took 6 bases from V and 2 from J; bases not matched to a gene: 2. The CDR3 consists of 14 residues. The CDR3 is CASSGLAPYNEQFF. DNA of the CDR3: TGTGCCAGCAGCGGACTAGCGCCCTACAATGAGCAGTTCTTC.

V and J are TRBV29-1 and TRBJ2-1; 10 nucleotides match TRBD2. Trimming took 3 bases from V and 3 from J; bases not matched to a gene: 8. CDR1 and CDR2 from the germline V gene are SQVTM and ANQGSEA. This CDR3 comprises 16 residues. The CDR3 coding sequence is TGCAGCGTTGAGAACCTAGCGGGAGCGGTCTACAATGAGCAGTTCTTC. This sequence encodes CSVENLAGAVYNEQFF.

The CDR3 DNA reads TGTGCCTGGAGTGGGGATAATCCCTACAATGAGCAGTTCTTC. It yields the protein CAWSGDNPYNEQFF. This chain connects TRBV30 to TRBJ2-1; D is unresolved. CDR1 and CDR2 from the germline V gene are GTSNPN and SVGIG (reference sequence). V lost 1 base, J lost 2 bases, and 9 bases lay in between. The CDR3 is made up of 14 amino acids.

This clonotype appeared a single time. The chain couples TRBV15 to TRBJ1-1; D is uncertain. The germline CDR1 and CDR2 sequences are LNHNV and YYDKDF (reference sequence). The V end lost 4 bases, the J end lost 5 bases, and 14 bases lay between the germline ends. The CDR3 sequence is 14 residues long. The CDR3 nucleotides read TGTGCCACCAGCACCTTAAAAGGGTGGACTGAAGCTTTCTTT. Translating gives CATSTLKGWTEAFF.

The chain has TRBV4-1 and TRBJ2-2; D unresolved. V lost 3 bases, J lost 1 base, and 6 bases lay in between. The CDR3 covers 14 residues. The germline V gene has CDR1 MGHRA and CDR2 YSYEKL. The CDR3 reads CASSQRQNTGELFF. The CDR3 DNA sequence: TGCGCCAGCAGCCAGAGACAGAACACCGGGGAGCTGTTTTTT.

The genes are TRBV5-4 and TRBJ1-3, with a weak D call TRBD1 (5 bases). Trimming stripped 4 bases from V and 0 bases from J, with 14 bases between. Germline assignment: CDR1 SGHNT and CDR2 YYREEE (reference sequence). The CDR3 runs to 16 residues. The CDR3 coding sequence is TGTGCCAGCAGCCTAGCCGGGACCAGCTCTGGAAACACCATATATTTT. Protein sequence: CASSLAGTSSGNTIYF.

V is TRBV13 and J is TRBJ2-5, with D possibly being TRBD2 (6 bases). V was trimmed by 1 base and J by 10 bases, leaving 16 bases between them. This CDR3 has 14 amino acids. The V gene's germline CDR1 is PRHDT and CDR2 FYEKMQ (reference sequence). Here the CDR3 reads CASSLVEDGGYQYF. Written as DNA, the CDR3 is TGTGCCAGCAGCTTAGTTGAGGACGGGGGTTACCAGTACTTC.

V and J are TRBV29-1 and TRBJ1-2; D remains unclear. Trimming shortened V by 3 bases and J by 3 bases, and 11 bases separated the two germline ends. CDR3 size: 13 residues. Germline CDR1 reads SQVTM; CDR2 reads ANQGSEA. For the CDR3, the DNA is TGCAGCGTTGAGGAAGAGAGGGACTATGGCTACACCTTC. Translated: CSVEEERDYGYTF. Full variable domain (rest looked up from reference TRBV29-1 and TRBJ1-2): SAVISQKPSRDICQRGTSLTIQCQVDSQVTMMFWYRQQPGQSLTLIATANQGSEATYESGFVIDKFPISRPNLTFSTLTVSNMSPEDSSIYLCSVEEERDYGYTFGSGTRLTVV.

The chain combines TRBV11-2 with TRBJ2-7, with D maybe TRBD2 (5 bases). The CDR3 covers 14 residues. Germline V gene sequence: CDR1 SGHAT, CDR2 FQNNGV. V gave up 5 bases and J gave up 4 bases, with 15 bases separating them. The CDR3 loop is CASSPRLPNYEQYF. CDR3 DNA sequence: TGTGCCAGCAGCCCCCGACTACCTAATTACGAGCAGTACTTC.

This clonotype was seen a few times. The gene calls are TRBV6-1 and TRBJ2-5, with 10 bases identical to TRBD2. The trim removed 6 bases at V and 0 bases at J, leaving 7 bases unmatched. This CDR3 is 16 amino acids long. Germline-derived CDR1 and CDR2 are MNHNS and SASEGT. CDR3 amino acids: CASSPTSGEYQETQYF. CDR3 bases: TGTGCCAGCAGCCCCACTAGCGGGGAATACCAAGAGACCCAGTACTTC.

The rearrangement uses TRBV5-6 and TRBJ2-5; 9 bases are shared with TRBD2. The V gene end was trimmed by 4 bases and the J gene end by 1 base; junction bases not matched to a gene: 5. The germline CDR1 and CDR2 sequences are SGHDT and YYEEEE. The CDR3 has 15 residues. CDR3 sequence: CASSRLAELQETQYF. In nucleotides, the CDR3 is TGTGCCAGCAGCCGACTAGCGGAACTCCAAGAGACCCAGTACTTC.

The J gene is TRBJ1-3, the V gene TRBV4-1; D unclear. CDR3 length: 14 amino acids. In germline, CDR1 is MGHRA, CDR2 YSYEKL. V was shortened by 0 bases and J by 7 bases, with 10 bases between the two germline ends. CDR3 loop: CASSQEKLGNTIYF. Written as DNA, the CDR3 is TGCGCCAGCAGCCAAGAGAAATTAGGGAACACCATATATTTT.

V gene TRBV20-1 combines with J gene TRBJ2-1; 8 positions match TRBD2. After removal of 3 bases from V and 5 bases from J, the junction contained 3 bases not matched to a gene. The germline V gene has CDR1 DFQATT and CDR2 SNEGSKA (reference sequence). This CDR3 has 13 amino acids. CDR3 sequence: CSARAGGDNEQFF. In DNA form, the CDR3 reads TGCAGTGCTAGGGCCGGGGGGGACAATGAGCAGTTCTTC.

This CDR3 is CASSFGGENTEAFF. For the CDR3, the DNA is TGTGCCAGCAGTTTTGGGGGGGAGAACACTGAAGCTTTCTTT. The chain recombines TRBV27 with TRBJ1-1; D is perhaps TRBD1 (5 bases). The V and J ends lost 3 bases and 1 base respectively, with 9 bases between them. Germline CDR1 is MNHEY and CDR2 is SMNVEV (reference sequence). This CDR3 is built from 14 residues.

V is TRBV29-1 and J is TRBJ2-2, with D maybe TRBD2 (6 bases). Germline V CDR1 and CDR2: SQVTM, ANQGSEA. V gave up 7 bases and J gave up 6 bases, with 12 bases separating them. The CDR3 totals 12 residues. CDR3 loop: CSGEVGSGELFF. The CDR3 DNA is TGCAGCGGGGAGGTGGGGTCCGGGGAGCTGTTTTTT.

This clonotype was seen once. CDR3: CASSTGYEETQYF. CDR3 coding DNA: TGTGCCAGCAGTACGGGATACGAAGAGACCCAGTACTTC. The chain recombines TRBV27 with TRBJ2-5; TRBD2 is a possible D gene (5 bases). This CDR3 is 13 amino acids long. The V end lost 5 bases, the J end lost 3 bases, and 10 bases lay between the germline ends. Germline CDR1 MNHEY, CDR2 SMNVEV (reference sequence).

V and J are TRBV30 and TRBJ1-5, with 7 bases fitting TRBD1. CDR3 length: 19 amino acids. V was pared by 3 bases and J by 3 bases, with 20 bases of the junction left unmatched. Germline CDR1 and CDR2: GTSNPN and SVGIG (reference sequence). The CDR3 here is CAWSGGTGTEYWVNQPQHF. The CDR3 coding sequence is TGTGCCTGGAGCGGGGGAACCGGGACAGAGTATTGGGTCAATCAGCCCCAGCATTTT.

The genes are TRBV29-1 and TRBJ2-7, with D perhaps matching TRBD1 (6 bases). V lost 1 base and J lost 2, with 12 bases in between. The length of the CDR3 is 14 residues. Per the germline V gene, CDR1 is SQVTM and CDR2 is ANQGSEA. The chain's CDR3 is CSVEGADSTYEQYF. CDR3 nucleotides: TGCAGCGTTGAAGGCGCGGACAGCACCTACGAGCAGTACTTC.

V is TRBV2 and J is TRBJ2-1; 11 nucleotides agree with TRBD2. Germline V CDR1 and CDR2: SNHLY, FYNNEI. The CDR3 is 15 residues long. V shed 5 bases and J 4 bases; nucleotides not matched to a gene: 4. Written as DNA, the CDR3 is TGTGCCAGCAGTACGACTAGCGGGACTTACAATGAGCAGTTCTTC. Its protein is CASSTTSGTYNEQFF.

This rearrangement joins TRBV28 to TRBJ1-2, with 10 bases matching TRBD1. This CDR3 region has 13 residues. Germline V CDR1 and CDR2: MDHEN, SYDVKM. V lost 3 bases, J lost 7 bases, and 2 bases stayed unmatched. The CDR3 DNA is TGTGCCAGCAGTTTCCGGGACAGGGGTGGCTACACCTTC. It yields the protein CASSFRDRGGYTF.

This sequence joins TRBV12-3 or TRBV12-4 and TRBJ2-3; no definite D call. V lost 7 bases and J 11 bases, leaving 13 bases between the germline ends. The CDR3 spans 11 residues. CDR3: CASTPGGEQYF. As DNA, the CDR3 is TGTGCCAGCACTCCCGGTGGCGAGCAGTATTTT.

This chain uses TRBV28 with TRBJ1-1; no definite D call. Germline V gene lookup returns CDR1 MDHEN and CDR2 SYDVKM. V lost 7 bases to trimming and J lost 0 bases, with 9 bases between them. CDR3 size: 13 residues. In DNA, the CDR3 is TGTGCCAGCATCCCCCTTATGAACACTGAAGCTTTCTTT. Its protein is CASIPLMNTEAFF.

Points on this clonotype: Without the conserved terminal phenylalanine or tryptophan, this CDR3 likely stems from a read error. The chain carries TRBV13 and TRBJ2-7; perhaps TRBD1 as D (6 bases). The CDR3 is made up of 16 amino acids. V was pared by 4 bases and J by 2 bases, with 18 bases between. Germline V gives CDR1 PRHDT, CDR2 FYEKMQ (reference sequence). CDR3 amino acids: CASSSRDNLVPYEQYL. CDR3 in DNA: TGTGCCAGCAGCTCCCGGGACAACCTAGTGCCCTACGAGCAGTACCTC.

This chain connects TRBV6-2 or TRBV6-3 to TRBJ2-3, with TRBD2 as a possible D gene (5 bases). Germline values: CDR1 MNHEY, CDR2 SVGEGT. The length of the CDR3 is 14 residues. Trimming stripped 4 bases from V and 0 bases from J, with 8 bases between. Here the CDR3 DNA reads TGTGCCAGCAGTTCCGGGATTAGCACAGATACGCAGTATTTT. Encoded protein: CASSSGISTDTQYF.

The chain has TRBV11-2 and TRBJ2-3, with 8 bases aligning to TRBD2. With 1 base clipped from V and 3 bases from J, the junction kept 6 bases outside the gene matches. Germline V gives CDR1 SGHAT, CDR2 FQNNGV. CDR3 length: 16 amino acids. The CDR3, as DNA: TGTGCCAGCAGCTTAGGAGGCGGGGGGATGACAGATACGCAGTATTTT. It yields the protein CASSLGGGGMTDTQYF.